In its sample, the clone carrying this T cell receptor (beta chain) was seen a few times. As yet, its antigen is unknown. The CDR3 runs 13 residues. Per the germline V gene, CDR1 is SQVTM and CDR2 is ANQGSEA. Trimming stripped 4 bases from V and 3 bases from J, with 12 bases between. TCRdb re-called the 5' RACE reads with MiXCR, one entry per CDR3 protein. The sample shows around 74,000 distinct CDR3 sequences, 13% of them seen only once. Time point denoted: sample taken at primary tumor resection. Unsorted whole RNA of tumor, nontumor lung or frozen PBMC was sequenced. More than 70 TRACERx patients with early, untreated non-small cell lung cancer donated samples. These data originate in a study of spatial heterogeneity in lung cancer. Findings and caveats of the study: Compared with follow-up, resection was when ubiquitous expanded tumor TCRs appeared in blood more.

This receptor was identified in a male donor with early-stage non-small cell lung cancer. The starting material was PBMCs, obtained at surgery. The chain is built from TRBV29-1 and TRBJ2-5; D ambiguous. The CDR3: CSVGLNRKETQYF. CDR3 nucleotide sequence: TGCAGCGTTGGACTGAATCGAAAAGAGACCCAGTACTTC. The full variable domain, its missing parts supplied by reference TRBV29-1 and TRBJ2-5, is SAVISQKPSRDICQRGTSLTIQCQVDSQVTMMFWYRQQPGQSLTLIATANQGSEATYESGFVIDKFPISRPNLTFSTLTVSNMSPEDSSIYLCSVGLNRKETQYFGPGTRLLVL.